Below, one T cell receptor (beta chain) is given with its context. The record originates from a study of blood T cell repertoires in COVID-19. The V end was cut by 2 bases, the J end by 2 bases, with 4 bases between. Germline V gives CDR1 MGHRA, CDR2 YSYEKL. The CDR3 is 13 amino acids. Libraries were prepared by immunoSEQ multiplex PCR; TCRdb keeps only in-frame clonotypes and omits some of them. The repertoire holds just over 350,000 clones, approximately 86% seen once, with 7% to 7.5% in the top ten. What was sequenced was peripheral blood. The TCR comes from a woman between 55 and 75 years old with COVID-19, enrolled during active disease. V gene TRBV4-1 combines with J gene TRBJ1-5; D not certain. The CDR3 protein is CASSQLRNQPQHF. DNA of the CDR3: TGCGCCAGCAGCCAACTTCGCAATCAGCCCCAGCATTTT.